The present entry profiles one T cell receptor beta chain with its context. These data originate in a study of blood T cell repertoires in COVID-19. For the study at large: The United States, Italy and Spain supplied acute and convalescent COVID-19 samples. In each case, the material was cDNA or gDNA derived from T cells, B-cell-depleted T cells, or PBMCs.

V trimming: 6 bases; J trimming: 2 bases; junction bases outside the gene matches: 3. The germline V gene encodes CDR1 LNHDA and CDR2 SQIVND (reference sequence). The CDR3 has 14 amino acids. As processed by the authors: Amplification of reference gene primers provided the estimated nucleated cell counts. Profiled with immunoSEQ multiplex PCR; TCRdb holds only in-frame clones, not every one. V and J calls and clone size are given by that table; D and trimming were obtained from the DNA. Here the sample spans approximately 390,000 clones, about 90% being singletons. The origin of this receptor is a man aged 18 to 29 with active or convalescent COVID-19. V is TRBV19 and J is TRBJ1-1; TRBD1 matches at 10 bases. The sample taken for sequencing was peripheral blood. The CDR3: CASRDRGSNTEAFF. CDR3 sequence (DNA): TGTGCCAGTAGGGACAGGGGGTCAAACACTGAAGCTTTCTTT.